What follows is one T cell receptor beta chain and its context. The V end was cut by 1 base, the J end by 3 bases, with 8 bases between. Germline V gives CDR1 SGHVS, CDR2 FQNEAQ. The CDR3 contains 14 residues. The sample comes from a study of T cells after somatic rescue of genetic block. The protocol was immunoSEQ multiplex PCR, while the TCRdb copy is restricted to in-frame clones and leaves out a portion. The table shows 70,000 to 85,000 clones, with approximately 91% occurring only once. The sample was peripheral blood mononuclear cells (PBMCs). This rearrangement joins TRBV7-8 to TRBJ2-3; a weak D match, TRBD2 (5 bases). The clonotype originates from a man aged 25-40 years. Here the CDR3 reads CASSLELGTDTQYF. In nucleotides, the CDR3 is TGTGCCAGCAGCTTAGAACTAGGGACAGATACGCAGTATTTT.